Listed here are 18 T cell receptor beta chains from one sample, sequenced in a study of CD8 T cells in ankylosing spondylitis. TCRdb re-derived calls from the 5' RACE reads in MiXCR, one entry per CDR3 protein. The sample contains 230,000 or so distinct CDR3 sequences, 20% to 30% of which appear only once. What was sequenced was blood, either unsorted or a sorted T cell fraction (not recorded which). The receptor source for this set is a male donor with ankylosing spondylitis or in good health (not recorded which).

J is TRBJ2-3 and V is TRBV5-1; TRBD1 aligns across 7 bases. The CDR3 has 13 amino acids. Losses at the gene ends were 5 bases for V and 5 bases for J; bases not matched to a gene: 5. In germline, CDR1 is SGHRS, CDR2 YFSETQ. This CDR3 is CASSSQGRDTQYF. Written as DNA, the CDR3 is TGCGCCAGCAGTTCACAGGGGAGAGATACGCAGTATTTT.

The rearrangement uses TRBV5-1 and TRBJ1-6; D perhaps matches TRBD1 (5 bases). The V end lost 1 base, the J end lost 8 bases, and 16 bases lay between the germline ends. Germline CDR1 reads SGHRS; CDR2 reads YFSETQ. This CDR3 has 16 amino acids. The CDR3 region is CASSLIGIGADSPLHF. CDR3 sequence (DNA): TGCGCCAGCAGCTTGATCGGGATAGGGGCGGATTCACCCCTCCACTTT. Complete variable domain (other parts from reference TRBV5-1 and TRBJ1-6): KAGVTQTPRYLIKTRGQQVTLSCSPISGHRSVSWYQQTPGQGLQFLFEYFSETQRNKGNFPGRFSGRQFSNSRSEMNVSTLELGDSALYLCASSLIGIGADSPLHFGNGTRLTVT.

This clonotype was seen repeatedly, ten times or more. DNA of the CDR3: TGTGCCAGCAGCGTACGGCAGTTCACCGGGGAGCTGTTTTTT. Residues: CASSVRQFTGELFF. This chain joins TRBV9 and TRBJ2-2; D unresolved. V was pared by 1 base and J by 4 bases, with 8 bases between. The CDR3 contains 14 residues. Germline V CDR1 and CDR2: SGDLS, YYNGEE.

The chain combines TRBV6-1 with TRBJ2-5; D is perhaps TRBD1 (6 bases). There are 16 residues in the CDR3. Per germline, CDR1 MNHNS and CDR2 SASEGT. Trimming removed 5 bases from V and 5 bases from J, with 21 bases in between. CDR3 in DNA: TGTGCCAGCAGTCCAACCAGGAACAGGGTCCAGGAGACCCAGTACTTC. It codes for CASSPTRNRVQETQYF.

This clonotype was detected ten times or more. DNA of the CDR3: TGCAGTGCCTGGTCCCCAGGACATGCAACTAATGAAAAACTGTTTTTT. Translating gives CSAWSPGHATNEKLFF. The chain is built from TRBV20-1 and TRBJ1-4; D possibly corresponds to TRBD1 (5 bases). Germline V gives CDR1 DFQATT, CDR2 SNEGSKA (reference sequence). Trimming took 6 bases from V and 0 from J, leaving 17 bases between them. The CDR3 contains 16 residues.

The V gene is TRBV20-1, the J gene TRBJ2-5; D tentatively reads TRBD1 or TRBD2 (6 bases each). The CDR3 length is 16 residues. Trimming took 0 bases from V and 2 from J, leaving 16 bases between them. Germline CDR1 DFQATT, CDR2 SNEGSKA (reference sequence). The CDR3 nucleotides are TGCAGTGCTAGAGATGGCGGGACACTTCTACAAGAGACCCAGTACTTC. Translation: CSARDGGTLLQETQYF.

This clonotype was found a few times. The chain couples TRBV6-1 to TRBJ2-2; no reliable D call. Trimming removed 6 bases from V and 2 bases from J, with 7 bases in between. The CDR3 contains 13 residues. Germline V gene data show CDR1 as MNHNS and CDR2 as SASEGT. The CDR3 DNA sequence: TGTGCCAGCAGGGAGATAAACACCGGGGAGCTGTTTTTT. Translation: CASREINTGELFF.

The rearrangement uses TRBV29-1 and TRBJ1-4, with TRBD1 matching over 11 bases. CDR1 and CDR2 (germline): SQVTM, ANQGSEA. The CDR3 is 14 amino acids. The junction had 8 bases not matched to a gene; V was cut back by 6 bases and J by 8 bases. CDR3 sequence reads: CSVAGTGGEEKLFF. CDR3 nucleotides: TGCAGCGTCGCAGGGACAGGGGGGGAAGAAAAACTGTTTTTT.

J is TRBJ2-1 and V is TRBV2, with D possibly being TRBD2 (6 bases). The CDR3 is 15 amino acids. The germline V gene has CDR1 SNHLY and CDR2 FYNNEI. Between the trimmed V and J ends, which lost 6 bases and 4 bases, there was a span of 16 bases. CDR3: CASSLGGANYNEQFF. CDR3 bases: TGTGCCAGCAGCCTCGGAGGGGCGAATTACAATGAGCAGTTCTTC.

The CDR3 loop is CSATRTDYTF. CDR3 nucleotide sequence: TGCAGTGCTACCCGGACAGATTACACCTTC. The genes are TRBV20-1 and TRBJ1-2; maybe TRBD1 (6 bases). Germline CDR1 and CDR2: DFQATT and SNEGSKA (reference sequence). V was cut by 4 bases and J by 11 bases, with 11 bases left in between. CDR3 length: 10 residues.

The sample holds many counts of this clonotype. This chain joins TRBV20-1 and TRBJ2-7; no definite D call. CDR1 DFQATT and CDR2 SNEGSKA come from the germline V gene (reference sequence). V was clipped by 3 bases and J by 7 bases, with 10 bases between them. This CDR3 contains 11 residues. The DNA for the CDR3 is TGCAGTGCTAGCATAGCCGGTGAGCAGTACTTC. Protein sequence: CSASIAGEQYF.

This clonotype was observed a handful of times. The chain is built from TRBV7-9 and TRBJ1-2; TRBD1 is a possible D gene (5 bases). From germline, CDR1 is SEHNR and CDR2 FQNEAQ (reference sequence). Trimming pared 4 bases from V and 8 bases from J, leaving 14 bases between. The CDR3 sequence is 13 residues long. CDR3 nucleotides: TGTGCCAGCAGCTCCCAGGGCCCCCTCGGCTACACCTTC. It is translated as CASSSQGPLGYTF.

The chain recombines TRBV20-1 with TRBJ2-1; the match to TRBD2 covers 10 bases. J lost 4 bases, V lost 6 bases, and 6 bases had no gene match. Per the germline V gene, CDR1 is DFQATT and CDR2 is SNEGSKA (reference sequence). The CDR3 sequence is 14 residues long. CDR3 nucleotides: TGCAGTGCCGAGACTAGCGGGCGATACAATGAGCAGTTCTTC. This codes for CSAETSGRYNEQFF.

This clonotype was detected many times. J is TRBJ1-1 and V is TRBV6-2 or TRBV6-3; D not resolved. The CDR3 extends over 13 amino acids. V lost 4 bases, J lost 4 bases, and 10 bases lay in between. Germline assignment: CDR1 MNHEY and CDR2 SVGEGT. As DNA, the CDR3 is TGTGCCAGCAGTTGGGGTTGGGGCACTGAAGCTTTCTTT. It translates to CASSWGWGTEAFF.

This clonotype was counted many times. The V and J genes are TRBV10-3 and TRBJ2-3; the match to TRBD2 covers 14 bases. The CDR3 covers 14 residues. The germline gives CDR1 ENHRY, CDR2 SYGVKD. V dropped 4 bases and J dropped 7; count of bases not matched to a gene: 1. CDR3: CAISGTSGGHTQYF. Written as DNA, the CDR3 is TGTGCCATCAGTGGGACTAGCGGGGGGCATACGCAGTATTTT.

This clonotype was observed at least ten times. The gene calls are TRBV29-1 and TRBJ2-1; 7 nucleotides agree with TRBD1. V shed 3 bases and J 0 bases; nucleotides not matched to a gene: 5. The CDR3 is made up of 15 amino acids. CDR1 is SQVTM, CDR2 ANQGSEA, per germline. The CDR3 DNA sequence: TGCAGCGTTGAGACGACAGGGCTCTCCTACAATGAGCAGTTCTTC. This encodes CSVETTGLSYNEQFF.

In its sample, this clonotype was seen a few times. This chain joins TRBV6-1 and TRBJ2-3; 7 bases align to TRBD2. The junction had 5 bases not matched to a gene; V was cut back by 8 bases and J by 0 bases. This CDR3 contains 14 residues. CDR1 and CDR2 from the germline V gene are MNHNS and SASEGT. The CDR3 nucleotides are TGTGCCAGCCAGCGGGGCCCCAGCACAGATACGCAGTATTTT. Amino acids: CASQRGPSTDTQYF.

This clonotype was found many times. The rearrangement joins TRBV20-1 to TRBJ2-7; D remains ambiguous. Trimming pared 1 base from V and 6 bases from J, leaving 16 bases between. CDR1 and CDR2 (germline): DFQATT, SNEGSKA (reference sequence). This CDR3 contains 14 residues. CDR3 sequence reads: CSARGGTLAFEQYF. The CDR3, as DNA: TGCAGTGCTAGAGGAGGTACTCTCGCTTTCGAGCAGTACTTC.